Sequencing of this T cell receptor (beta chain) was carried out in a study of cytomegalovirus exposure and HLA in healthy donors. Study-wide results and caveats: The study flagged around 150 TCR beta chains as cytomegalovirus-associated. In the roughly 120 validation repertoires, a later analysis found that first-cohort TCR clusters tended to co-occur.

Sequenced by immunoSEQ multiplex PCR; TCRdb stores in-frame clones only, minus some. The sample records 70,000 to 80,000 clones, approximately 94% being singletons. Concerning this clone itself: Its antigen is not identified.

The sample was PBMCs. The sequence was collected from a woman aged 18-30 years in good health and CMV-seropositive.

This CDR3 reads CASKVAGMNTEAFF. The CDR3 DNA reads as TGTGCCAGCAAGGTGGCAGGGATGAACACTGAAGCTTTCTTT. The rearrangement uses TRBV28 and TRBJ1-1, with a tentative D call TRBD1 (5 bases). This CDR3 has 14 amino acids. Germline CDR1 MDHEN, CDR2 SYDVKM. Trimming cost V 7 bases and J 0 bases, with 12 bases left between them.